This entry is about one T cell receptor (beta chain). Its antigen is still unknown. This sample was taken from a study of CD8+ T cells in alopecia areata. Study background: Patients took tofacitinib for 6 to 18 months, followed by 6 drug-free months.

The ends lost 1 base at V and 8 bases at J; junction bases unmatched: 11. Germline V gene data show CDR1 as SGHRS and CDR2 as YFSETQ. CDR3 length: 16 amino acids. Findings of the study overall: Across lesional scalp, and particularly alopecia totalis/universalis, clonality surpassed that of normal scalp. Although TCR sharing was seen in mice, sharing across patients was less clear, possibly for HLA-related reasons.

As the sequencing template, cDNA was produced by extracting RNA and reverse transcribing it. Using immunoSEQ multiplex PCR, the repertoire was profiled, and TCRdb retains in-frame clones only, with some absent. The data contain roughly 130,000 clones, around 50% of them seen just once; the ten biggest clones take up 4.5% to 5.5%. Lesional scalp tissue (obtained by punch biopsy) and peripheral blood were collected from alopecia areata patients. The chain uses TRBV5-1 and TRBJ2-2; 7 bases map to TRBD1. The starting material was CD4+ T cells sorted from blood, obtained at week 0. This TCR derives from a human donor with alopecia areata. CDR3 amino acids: CASSLPPDGQVGELFF. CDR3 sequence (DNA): TGCGCCAGCAGCTTGCCCCCGGATGGACAGGTTGGGGAGCTGTTTTTT.